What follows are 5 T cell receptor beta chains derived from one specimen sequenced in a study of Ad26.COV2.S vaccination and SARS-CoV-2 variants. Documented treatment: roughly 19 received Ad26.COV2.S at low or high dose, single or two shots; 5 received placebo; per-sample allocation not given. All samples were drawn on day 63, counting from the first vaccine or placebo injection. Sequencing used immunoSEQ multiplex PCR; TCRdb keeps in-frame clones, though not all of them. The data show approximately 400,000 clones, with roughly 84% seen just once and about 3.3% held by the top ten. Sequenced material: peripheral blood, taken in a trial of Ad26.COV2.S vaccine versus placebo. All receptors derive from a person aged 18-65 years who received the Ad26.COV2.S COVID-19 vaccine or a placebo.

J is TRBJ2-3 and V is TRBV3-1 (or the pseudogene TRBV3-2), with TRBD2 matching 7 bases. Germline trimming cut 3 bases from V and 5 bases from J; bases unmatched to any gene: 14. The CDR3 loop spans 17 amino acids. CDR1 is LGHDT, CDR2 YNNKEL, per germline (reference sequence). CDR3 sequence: CASSHPLRRGMGDTQYF. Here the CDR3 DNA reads TGTGCCAGCAGCCACCCTTTGCGGCGGGGGATGGGAGATACGCAGTATTTT.

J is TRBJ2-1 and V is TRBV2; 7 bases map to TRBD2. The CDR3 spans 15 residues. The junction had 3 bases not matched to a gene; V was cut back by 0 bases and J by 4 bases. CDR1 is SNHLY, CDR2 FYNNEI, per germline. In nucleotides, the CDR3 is TGTGCCAGCAGTGAAGCGCTAGCGGCTTACAATGAGCAGTTCTTC. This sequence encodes CASSEALAAYNEQFF.

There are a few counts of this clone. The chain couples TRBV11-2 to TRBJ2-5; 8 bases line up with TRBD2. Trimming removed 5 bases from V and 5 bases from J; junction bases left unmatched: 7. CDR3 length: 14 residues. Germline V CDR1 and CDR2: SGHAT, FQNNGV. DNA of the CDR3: TGTGCCAGCAGCCCCCGGGGGGGCCCGGAGACCCAGTACTTC. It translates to CASSPRGGPETQYF.

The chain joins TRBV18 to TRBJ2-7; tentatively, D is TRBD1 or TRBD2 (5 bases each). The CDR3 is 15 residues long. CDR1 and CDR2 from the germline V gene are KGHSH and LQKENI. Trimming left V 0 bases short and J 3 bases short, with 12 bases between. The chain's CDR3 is CASSPPGRGVYEQYF. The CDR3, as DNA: TGTGCCAGCTCACCACCGGGACGTGGGGTCTACGAGCAGTACTTC. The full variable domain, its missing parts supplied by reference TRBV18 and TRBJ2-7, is NAGVMQNPRHLVRRRGQEARLRCSPMKGHSHVYWYRQLPEEGLKFMVYLQKENIIDESGMPKERFSAEFPKEGPSILRIQQVVRGDSAAYFCASSPPGRGVYEQYFGPGTRLTVT.

CDR3 sequence: CASSSSRDSYSYEQYF. The DNA of the CDR3 is TGTGCCAGCAGTTCCAGCAGGGACAGCTACTCCTACGAGCAGTACTTC. The chain is built from TRBV6-2 or TRBV6-3 and TRBJ2-7, with 7 bases lining up with TRBD1. The ends lost 4 bases at V and 0 bases at J; junction bases unmatched: 9. This CDR3 region has 16 residues. The V gene's germline CDR1 is MNHEY and CDR2 SVGEGT.